The text below deals with one TCR beta chain. Sequencing used immunoSEQ multiplex PCR; TCRdb keeps in-frame clones, though not all of them. Of 400,000 to 450,000 clones detected, more than 70% appear once; the ten largest clones hold over 10%. Germline assignment: CDR1 SNHLY and CDR2 FYNNEI. This CDR3 spans 15 amino acids. Losses at the gene ends were 3 bases for V and 7 bases for J; bases not matched to a gene: 5. This sample was taken from a study of blood T cell repertoires in COVID-19. The chain carries TRBV2 and TRBJ1-6; TRBD1 matches at 8 bases. The sequencing input was peripheral blood. The sequence was obtained from a woman in her forties or fifties with COVID-19, enrolled during active disease. CDR3: CASSDGGQENSPLHF. The CDR3 bases are TGTGCCAGCAGTGACGGGGGACAGGAGAATTCACCCCTCCACTTT.